These T cell receptor beta chains were read from a single sample in a study of blood T cells in healthy people across ages. TCRdb reanalysed the 5' RACE reads using MiXCR and keeps one entry per CDR3 protein. The table lists roughly 930,000 distinct CDR3 sequences, 48% of them singletons. The sequencing input was blood. Receptors originate from a man aged 30-40 years in good health. Both conserved end residues are part of each CDR3. Each record gives: D gene, clone size, V gene, J gene, CDR3 protein, CDR3 DNA. A D gene is named only where the DNA matches it firmly. Clone size is not always given. Where it is, it says once, few, many or a class for expanded clones.

d_gene: NA; abundance: NA; v_gene: TRBV5-5; j_gene: TRBJ2-1; CDR3aa: CASTSPRQSNEQFF; CDR3nt: TGTGCCAGCACCTCCCCGAGACAGAGCAATGAGCAGTTCTTC
d_gene: NA; abundance: NA; v_gene: TRBV3-1; j_gene: TRBJ2-7; CDR3aa: CASSQEPSGSSYEQYF; CDR3nt: TGTGCCAGCAGCCAAGAACCTTCAGGAAGCTCCTACGAGCAGTACTTC
d_gene: TRBD2; abundance: NA; v_gene: TRBV3-1; j_gene: TRBJ2-5; CDR3aa: CASSQVTSGGRTQETQYF; CDR3nt: TGTGCCAGCAGCCAAGTGACTAGCGGGGGCCGGACGCAAGAGACCCAGTACTTC
d_gene: NA; abundance: few; v_gene: TRBV11-3; j_gene: TRBJ1-1; CDR3aa: CASSLGREGQAFF; CDR3nt: TGTGCCAGCAGCTTAGGGAGAGAGGGCCAAGCTTTCTTT
d_gene: TRBD1; abundance: few; v_gene: TRBV12-3/TRBV12-4; j_gene: TRBJ1-2; CDR3aa: CASSPTPGTGLNYGYTF; CDR3nt: TGTGCCAGCAGCCCGACCCCCGGGACAGGTTTAAACTATGGCTACACCTTC
d_gene: NA; abundance: NA; v_gene: TRBV5-1; j_gene: TRBJ2-7; CDR3aa: CASSPDGLGGQYF; CDR3nt: TGCGCCAGCAGCCCAGACGGGTTAGGGGGACAGTACTTC
d_gene: TRBD1; abundance: NA; v_gene: TRBV2; j_gene: TRBJ2-7; CDR3aa: CASPFKDRGSYEQYF; CDR3nt: TGTGCCAGTCCCTTTAAGGACAGGGGTTCTTACGAGCAGTACTTC
d_gene: NA; abundance: few; v_gene: TRBV14; j_gene: TRBJ1-2; CDR3aa: CASSPRFGGPGGYTF; CDR3nt: TGTGCCAGCAGCCCCCGCTTCGGCGGACCTGGGGGCTACACCTTC
d_gene: NA; abundance: NA; v_gene: TRBV4-1; j_gene: TRBJ2-5; CDR3aa: CASSQEGRRRETQYF; CDR3nt: TGCGCCAGCAGCCAAGAAGGGAGAAGAAGGGAGACCCAGTACTTC
d_gene: TRBD2; abundance: NA; v_gene: TRBV20-1; j_gene: TRBJ2-3; CDR3aa: CSARELARTDTQYF; CDR3nt: TGCAGTGCTAGAGAACTAGCGCGAACAGATACGCAGTATTTT
d_gene: TRBD2; abundance: many; v_gene: TRBV11-2; j_gene: TRBJ2-5; CDR3aa: CASSLMSGGAGETQYF; CDR3nt: TGTGCCAGCAGCTTAATGAGCGGGGGGGCCGGAGAGACCCAGTACTTC
d_gene: NA; abundance: NA; v_gene: TRBV7-6; j_gene: TRBJ2-3; CDR3aa: CASSPVEGTDTQYF; CDR3nt: TGTGCCAGCAGCCCCGTGGAGGGCACAGATACGCAGTATTTT